These T cell receptor beta chains were read from a single sample in a study of blood T cell repertoires in COVID-19. Method: immunoSEQ multiplex PCR; TCRdb's copy keeps in-frame clones and lacks some. In the table there are about 220,000 clones, 80% to 85% of which are singletons. Sequenced material: peripheral blood. The receptors were gathered from a young man with active or convalescent COVID-19. Each CDR3 is given with its conserved first and last residue. A D gene is named only where the DNA matches it firmly. Expanded clones are given a class, and other clones once, few, many or no size at all.

>TRBD1|.|TRBV9|TRBJ1-4
TGTGCCAGCAGCGGGACAGGGACAACTAATGAAAAACTGTTTTTT
CASSGTGTTNEKLFF
>TRBD2|few|TRBV11-2|TRBJ2-1
TGTGCCAGCAGCTTAGAAGGGACTAGCGGAAATGAGCAGTTCTTC
CASSLEGTSGNEQFF
>.|few|TRBV9|TRBJ1-3
TGTGCCAGCAGCTCGCGGACATACTCTGGAAACACCATATATTTT
CASSSRTYSGNTIYF
>.|.|TRBV21-1|TRBJ2-1
TGTGCCAGCAACTTAGCAGTGCCAAGCTCCTACAATGAGCAGTTCTTC
CASNLAVPSSYNEQFF
>.|.|TRBV4-1|TRBJ1-3
TGCGCCAGCAGCCAATTTTCGGTTGAAGCTGGAAACACCATATATTTT
CASSQFSVEAGNTIYF
>.|.|TRBV14|TRBJ1-2
TGTGCCAGCAGCCCCGCAGGGATCCTTTCTAACTATGGCTACACCTTC
CASSPAGILSNYGYTF
>.|.|TRBV5-8|TRBJ1-6
TGTGCCAGCAGCTTTTACGGGTTTCCCCTCCACTTT
CASSFYGFPLHF
>TRBD2|.|TRBV28|TRBJ2-7
TGTGCCAGCAGTCCCGGACTAGCTGATGGGGGAATCTACGAGCAGTACTTC
CASSPGLADGGIYEQYF
>TRBD2|.|TRBV19|TRBJ2-7
TGTGCCAGTAGTCCGGTGCGGACTAGCGGAAACTCCTACGAGCAGTACTTC
CASSPVRTSGNSYEQYF
>TRBD1|.|TRBV7-6|TRBJ2-7
TGTGCCAGCAGCCCGGGGCCGGGACAGCCCTACGAGCAGTACTTC
CASSPGPGQPYEQYF
>.|.|TRBV21-1|TRBJ2-7
TGTGCCAGCAGCAAAGAACCTAGTAAGACAGACGAGCAGTACTTC
CASSKEPSKTDEQYF
>TRBD1|.|TRBV2|TRBJ1-3
TGTGCCAGCAGAGGACAGGGGGACGGAAACACCATATATTTT
CASRGQGDGNTIYF
>.|.|TRBV13|TRBJ2-6
TGTGCCAGCAGTAGTACAGCAAGTTCTTACTCTGGGGCCAACGTCCTGACTTTC
CASSSTASSYSGANVLTF
>TRBD2|.|TRBV7-9|TRBJ2-1
TGTGCCAGCAGCACTAACGCCGGGACTAGGAGCGGTGAGCAGTTCTTC
CASSTNAGTRSGEQFF
>.|.|TRBV19|TRBJ1-5
TGTGCCAGTAGTATTACGGGGGGCTCGGATCAGCCCCAGCATTTT
CASSITGGSDQPQHF
>.|.|TRBV12-3/TRBV12-4|TRBJ2-5
TGTGCCAGCAGTTTATCAGGGCTGGAGACCCAGTACTTC
CASSLSGLETQYF
>.|.|TRBV25-1|TRBJ2-1
TGTGCCAGCAGTGTAAGGGCAGGGTCAGGTATCAATGAGCAGTTCTTC
CASSVRAGSGINEQFF
>TRBD1|few|TRBV4-1|TRBJ2-7
TGCGCCAGCAGCCAAGATGTACAGGGGGCGGGCGAGCAGTACTTC
CASSQDVQGAGEQYF
>TRBD1|.|TRBV28|TRBJ2-7
TGTGCCAGCAGTTGGGGACAGGGGGCCGGGGACGAGCAGTACTTC
CASSWGQGAGDEQYF
>.|.|TRBV7-9|TRBJ2-4
TGTGCCAGCAGCTCATACCGAGGGCCCAAAAACATTCAGTACTTC
CASSSYRGPKNIQYF
>.|.|TRBV19|TRBJ1-2
TGTGCCAGTAGCCCTGAACAGTGGTATGGCTACACCTTC
CASSPEQWYGYTF
>.|.|TRBV2|TRBJ1-1
TGTGCCAGCAGTGAAACGGTGGTGAACACTGAAGCTTTCTTT
CASSETVVNTEAFF
>.|.|TRBV20-1|TRBJ2-3
TGCAGTGCTAGACCCCAGGATACGCAGTATTTT
CSARPQDTQYF
>.|.|TRBV7-2|TRBJ2-1
TGTGCCAGCAGCTTAGGGACTAACAATGAGCAGTTCTTC
CASSLGTNNEQFF
>.|once|TRBV5-1|TRBJ2-5
TGCGCCAGCAGCTTGGGCCAGGCCTCAGGGGAGACCCAGTACTTC
CASSLGQASGETQYF
>TRBD2|.|TRBV7-9|TRBJ2-3
TGTGCCAGCAGCACCGGGACTAGCGGCACAGATACGCAGTATTTT
CASSTGTSGTDTQYF
>TRBD2|.|TRBV7-2|TRBJ2-1
TGTGCCAGCAGCCCCGGACTAGCGGGGGCTAATGAGCAGTTCTTC
CASSPGLAGANEQFF
>TRBD1|.|TRBV23-1|TRBJ2-2
TGCGCCAGCAGTCACTTATGGGATCGGACAGGGTGGATCGCCGGGGAGCTGTTTTTT
CASSHLWDRTGWIAGELFF
>TRBD2|.|TRBV6-2/TRBV6-3|TRBJ2-2
TGTGCCAGCAGTTACGGTACTAGCGCGAACACCGGGGAGCTGTTTTTT
CASSYGTSANTGELFF
>.|.|TRBV5-1|TRBJ2-3
TGCGCCAGCAGCTTGGACTCTAGCACAGATACGCAGTATTTT
CASSLDSSTDTQYF
>.|.|TRBV9|TRBJ2-2
TGTGCCAGCAGCCCTCGGGAGATACCGAACACCGGGGAGCTGTTTTTT
CASSPREIPNTGELFF
>TRBD1|.|TRBV29-1|TRBJ1-1
TGCAGCGTGGGAGAACAAACAGGGGGCGCAGCTTTCTTT
CSVGEQTGGAAFF
>TRBD1|.|TRBV20-1|TRBJ1-4
TGCAGTGCTAGTCAGGGGGGCCTCGAAAAACTGTTTTTT
CSASQGGLEKLFF
>.|.|TRBV6-6|TRBJ1-3
TGTGCCAGCAGCATTTCGGAGGGGAACACCATATATTTT
CASSISEGNTIYF
>.|.|TRBV28|TRBJ1-4
TGTGCCAGCATCCCCGGGGGAGGGGCTAATGAAAAACTGTTTTTT
CASIPGGGANEKLFF
>.|.|TRBV4-3|TRBJ1-2
TGCGCCAGCAGCCAAGATTGGGGGCAGGGCTATGGCTACACCTTC
CASSQDWGQGYGYTF
>.|.|TRBV5-1|TRBJ2-5
TGCGCCAGCAGCTTGCGTAGCGGCCAAGAGACCCAGTACTTC
CASSLRSGQETQYF
>.|.|TRBV9|TRBJ1-1
TGTGCCAGCAGCGTCCGGACAGAAATGAACACTGAAGCTTTCTTT
CASSVRTEMNTEAFF